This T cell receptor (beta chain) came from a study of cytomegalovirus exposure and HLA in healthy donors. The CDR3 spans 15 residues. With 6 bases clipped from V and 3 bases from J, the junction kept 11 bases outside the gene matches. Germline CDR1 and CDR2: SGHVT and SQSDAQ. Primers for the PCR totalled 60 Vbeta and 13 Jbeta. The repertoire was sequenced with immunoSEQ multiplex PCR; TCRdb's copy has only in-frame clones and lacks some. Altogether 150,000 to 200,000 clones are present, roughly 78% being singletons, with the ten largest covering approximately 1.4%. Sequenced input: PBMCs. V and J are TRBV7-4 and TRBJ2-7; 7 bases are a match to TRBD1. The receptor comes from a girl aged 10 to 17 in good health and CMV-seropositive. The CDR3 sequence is CASSWGTEALYEQYF. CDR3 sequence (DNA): TGTGCCAGCAGTTGGGGGACAGAAGCTCTCTACGAGCAGTACTTC. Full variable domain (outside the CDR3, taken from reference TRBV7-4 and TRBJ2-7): GAGVSQSPRYKVAKRGRDVALRCDSISGHVTLYWYRQTLGQGSEVLTYSQSDAQRDKSGRPSGRFSAERPERSVSTLKIQRTEQGDSAVYLCASSWGTEALYEQYFGPGTRLTVT.